The 32 T cell receptor beta chains below all came from one sample that was sequenced in a study of cytomegalovirus exposure and HLA in healthy donors. PCR amplification relied on 60 Vbeta primers (plus 13 Jbeta primers). Here immunoSEQ multiplex PCR was the method, and the copy in TCRdb shows in-frame clones only, minus some. The sample totals approximately 110,000 clones. The sample consisted of PBMCs. These TCRs come from a man aged 50-60 years in good health and CMV-seronegative.

The V and J genes are TRBV13 and TRBJ2-7, with 7 bases identical to TRBD2. Germline-derived CDR1 and CDR2 are PRHDT and FYEKMQ (reference sequence). J lost 4 bases, V lost 0 bases, and 6 bases had no gene match. The CDR3 spans 15 residues. The CDR3 sequence: CASSLGPAGLYEQYF. CDR3 sequence (DNA): TGTGCCAGCAGCTTAGGTCCAGCGGGATTATACGAGCAGTACTTC.

This chain uses TRBV11-3 with TRBJ2-3; weak D call: TRBD2 (6 bases). The V gene lost 7 bases and the J gene lost 3 bases, with 8 bases spanning the gap. CDR1 is SGHNT, CDR2 YENEEA, per germline. The CDR3 spans 12 residues. The CDR3 DNA is TGTGCCAGCACCGGGAGTACAGATACGCAGTATTTT. As protein: CASTGSTDTQYF.

The chain employs TRBV7-9 and TRBJ1-6, with a possible D match to TRBD1 (5 bases). This CDR3 is built from 14 residues. Germline loops: CDR1 SEHNR, CDR2 FQNEAQ (reference sequence). The V end lost 6 bases, the J end lost 6 bases, and 12 bases lay between the germline ends. CDR3 region: CASSLTVPNSPLHF. Here the CDR3 DNA reads TGTGCCAGCAGTTTGACAGTTCCTAATTCACCCCTCCACTTT.

V is TRBV19 and J is TRBJ1-1, with 7 bases that match TRBD1. The CDR3 spans 13 residues. Germline V CDR1 and CDR2: LNHDA, SQIVND (reference sequence). V lost 5 bases and J lost 8; bases outside the gene matches: 8. The CDR3 nucleotides are TGTGCCAGTAGTCAAGGGGGCTGGGACGAAGCTTTCTTT. The encoded protein is CASSQGGWDEAFF.

CDR3 coding DNA: TGCAGTGCTGGCGCAGGCTATGGCTACACCTTC. It encodes CSAGAGYGYTF. V gene TRBV20-1 combines with J gene TRBJ1-2; D gene unclear. Germline CDR1 reads DFQATT; CDR2 reads SNEGSKA (reference sequence). V was trimmed by 5 bases and J by 4 bases, leaving 8 bases between them. This CDR3 is built from 11 residues.

This chain connects TRBV4-3 to TRBJ2-2, with 8 bases aligning to TRBD2. Germline loops: CDR1 LGHNA, CDR2 YSLEER. The CDR3 extends over 18 amino acids. After removal of 4 bases from V and 5 bases from J, the junction contained 15 bases not matched to a gene. CDR3: CASSPTYPGLGLTGELFF. The CDR3, as DNA: TGCGCCAGCAGCCCTACCTATCCGGGACTAGGTTTGACCGGGGAGCTGTTTTTT.

This chain uses TRBV9 with TRBJ2-3; 8 bases align to TRBD2. CDR3 length: 16 residues. CDR1 and CDR2 from the germline V gene are SGDLS and YYNGEE. Unmatched junction bases numbered 8, after V lost 3 bases and J lost 2 bases. CDR3 loop: CASSATPGGLTDTQYF. CDR3 DNA sequence: TGTGCCAGCAGCGCGACCCCGGGGGGGCTCACAGATACGCAGTATTTT.

The chain couples TRBV25-1 to TRBJ1-5; possible D gene TRBD1, 6 bases. The CDR3 spans 15 residues. V lost 1 base, J lost 3 bases, and 10 bases lay in between. Germline V gene data show CDR1 as MGHDK and CDR2 as SYGVNS. The CDR3 coding sequence is TGTGCCAGCAGTGAATCGAGGACAGACAATCAGCCCCAGCATTTT. Protein sequence: CASSESRTDNQPQHF.

In DNA, the CDR3 is TGTGCCAGTAGTATAAATAGCGGGGGATTTAATGAGCAGTTCTTC. Amino acid sequence: CASSINSGGFNEQFF. V gene TRBV19 combines with J gene TRBJ2-1; TRBD2 agrees at 9 bases. The CDR3 totals 15 residues. V gave up 2 bases and J gave up 7 bases; unmatched junction bases: 6. Germline assignment: CDR1 LNHDA and CDR2 SQIVND (reference sequence).

V is TRBV18 and J is TRBJ1-5; the D is unclear. Germline values: CDR1 KGHSH, CDR2 LQKENI. Trimming pared 4 bases from V and 5 bases from J, leaving 12 bases between. CDR3 size: 14 residues. This CDR3 is CASSHNQKDQPQHF. In nucleotides, the CDR3 is TGTGCCAGCTCACATAACCAGAAAGATCAGCCCCAGCATTTT.

The J gene is TRBJ1-6, the V gene TRBV30; no firm D call. The V end was cut by 5 bases, the J end by 13 bases, with 18 bases between. The CDR3 spans 13 residues. Germline loops: CDR1 GTSNPN, CDR2 SVGIG (reference sequence). Here the CDR3 DNA reads TGTGCCTGGGCCCTAAATCTCGGGTCGCCCCTCCACTTT. It yields the protein CAWALNLGSPLHF.

About this clone: Other DNA sequences in the same sample also yield this CDR3. The chain links TRBV5-1 to TRBJ1-5; 7 nucleotides match TRBD1. The CDR3 has 14 amino acids. Germline CDR1 SGHRS, CDR2 YFSETQ. V lost 0 bases, J lost 7 bases, and 4 bases stayed unmatched. CDR3 nucleotide sequence: TGCGCCAGCAGCTTGGACAGGGGCGACCAGCCCCAGCATTTT. This gives the protein CASSLDRGDQPQHF.

The V gene is TRBV4-2, the J gene TRBJ1-2, with 9 bases aligning to TRBD1. CDR1 is LGHNA and CDR2 is YNFKEQ in the germline V gene. Trimming cost V 0 bases and J 3 bases; bases outside gene matches: 14. The CDR3 totals 19 residues. CDR3 in amino acids: CASSQDLAGQGGGDYGYTF. In DNA, the CDR3 is TGTGCCAGCAGCCAAGATTTGGCGGGACAGGGTGGCGGTGACTATGGCTACACCTTC.

The genes are TRBV25-1 and TRBJ2-1; 8 bases are shared with TRBD1. Germline CDR1 MGHDK, CDR2 SYGVNS. V shed 3 bases and J 5 bases; nucleotides not matched to a gene: 6. The CDR3 has 15 residues. CDR3 amino acids: CASSEVGQVNNEQFF. The DNA for the CDR3 is TGTGCCAGCAGTGAGGTGGGACAGGTGAACAATGAGCAGTTCTTC.

CDR3 in amino acids: CASSLAPGMNTEAFF. CDR3 sequence (DNA): TGTGCCAGCAGCTTGGCCCCAGGAATGAACACTGAAGCTTTCTTT. The genes are TRBV5-4 and TRBJ1-1; no firm D call. Germline V gives CDR1 SGHNT, CDR2 YYREEE (reference sequence). CDR3 length: 15 residues. Trimming stripped 0 bases from V and 0 bases from J, with 9 bases between.

The CDR3 DNA is TGTGCCAGCAGCGTAGTGGGCACCACCAACTATGGCTACACCTTC. This gives the protein CASSVVGTTNYGYTF. The J gene is TRBJ1-2, the V gene TRBV9; D remains ambiguous. V was cut by 0 bases and J by 2 bases, with 11 bases left in between. This CDR3 has 15 amino acids. Per germline, CDR1 SGDLS and CDR2 YYNGEE.

The gene calls are TRBV9 and TRBJ2-1; no reliable D call. Germline CDR1 reads SGDLS; CDR2 reads YYNGEE. The ends were cut back, 0 bases at V and 3 bases at J, with 10 bases in the middle. This CDR3 contains 15 residues. Here the CDR3 DNA reads TGTGCCAGCAGCGTAGCTGGGCTACACTACAATGAGCAGTTCTTC. As protein: CASSVAGLHYNEQFF.

The V and J genes are TRBV7-2 and TRBJ2-5; D is ambiguous. This CDR3 region has 15 residues. CDR1 is SGHTA, CDR2 FQGNSA, per germline. V was pared by 1 base and J by 4 bases, with 13 bases between. The CDR3 region is CASSLETGLRETQYF. The CDR3 DNA follows: TGTGCCAGCAGCTTAGAAACTGGGCTAAGAGAGACCCAGTACTTC.

V usage is TRBV5-1 and J usage is TRBJ1-1; D unclear. The V end was cut by 5 bases, the J end by 0 bases, with 17 bases between. The CDR3 runs 16 residues. CDR1 is SGHRS, CDR2 YFSETQ, per germline. The CDR3 DNA follows: TGCGCCAGCAGTAAAACCTCGGGTGAGGTGAACACTGAAGCTTTCTTT. Residues: CASSKTSGEVNTEAFF.

V and J are TRBV14 and TRBJ1-1; a possible D gene is TRBD1 (5 bases). Trimming stripped 3 bases from V and 0 bases from J, with 14 bases between. Germline-derived CDR1 and CDR2 are SGHDN and FVKESK. This CDR3 is built from 16 residues. CDR3 loop: CASSQGRQSLNTEAFF. As DNA, the CDR3 is TGTGCCAGCAGCCAGGGAAGACAGTCCCTGAACACTGAAGCTTTCTTT.

The chain recombines TRBV19 with TRBJ2-1; TRBD2 aligns across 9 bases. In germline, CDR1 is LNHDA, CDR2 SQIVND (reference sequence). CDR3 length: 15 residues. V was clipped by 3 bases and J by 5 bases; unmatched bases: 5. CDR3 residues: CASSIWASGDNEQFF. Written as DNA, the CDR3 is TGTGCCAGTAGTATTTGGGCTAGCGGGGACAATGAGCAGTTCTTC.

The rearrangement uses TRBV14 and TRBJ2-7, with D possibly being TRBD1 (5 bases). Germline CDR1 reads SGHDN; CDR2 reads FVKESK. The CDR3 consists of 14 residues. The ends were cut back, 9 bases at V and 0 bases at J, with 15 bases in the middle. The CDR3 nucleotides read TGTGCCAGTTCAAGCTTGACAGTCTCCTACGAGCAGTACTTC. This gives the protein CASSSLTVSYEQYF. Filled out from reference TRBV14 and TRBJ2-7, the complete variable domain reads EAGVTQFPSHSVIEKGQTVTLRCDPISGHDNLYWYRRVMGKEIKFLLHFVKESKQDESGMPNNRFLAERTGGTYSTLKVQPAELEDSGVYFCASSSLTVSYEQYFGPGTRLTVT.

The V gene is TRBV5-4, the J gene TRBJ1-2, with TRBD1 matching 9 bases. V trimming: 6 bases; J trimming: 8 bases; junction bases outside the gene matches: 11. The CDR3 length is 14 residues. The germline CDR1 and CDR2 sequences are SGHNT and YYREEE (reference sequence). This CDR3 is CASTSQGAQVGYTF. The CDR3 nucleotides are TGTGCCAGCACTTCACAGGGGGCGCAGGTCGGCTACACCTTC.

V usage is TRBV9 and J usage is TRBJ2-1; 8 nucleotides line up with TRBD2. The CDR3 spans 16 residues. The trim removed 0 bases at V and 5 bases at J, leaving 7 bases unmatched. Germline lookup yields CDR1 SGDLS and CDR2 YYNGEE. The CDR3 here is CASSVVRGGSDNEQFF. CDR3 sequence (DNA): TGTGCCAGCAGCGTAGTCCGCGGGGGGTCCGACAATGAGCAGTTCTTC. The full variable domain, rest sourced from reference TRBV9 and TRBJ2-1, is DSGVTQTPKHLITATGQRVTLRCSPRSGDLSVYWYQQSLDQGLQFLIQYYNGEERAKGNILERFSAQQFPDLHSELNLSSLELGDSALYFCASSVVRGGSDNEQFFGPGTRLTVL.

The chain carries TRBV7-9 and TRBJ1-3; 8 nucleotides align to TRBD1. This CDR3 is built from 14 residues. Germline trimming cut 5 bases from V and 8 bases from J; bases unmatched to any gene: 8. The germline CDR1 and CDR2 sequences are SEHNR and FQNEAQ (reference sequence). CDR3 loop: CASSPGQGWDTIYF. CDR3 DNA sequence: TGTGCCAGCAGCCCCGGACAGGGTTGGGACACCATATATTTT.

V gene TRBV7-2 combines with J gene TRBJ1-5, with 8 positions matching TRBD1. V dropped 1 base and J dropped 9; count of bases not matched to a gene: 8. The CDR3 loop spans 15 amino acids. CDR1 and CDR2 from the germline V gene are SGHTA and FQGNSA. This CDR3 is CASSLERQGYVPQHF. CDR3 nucleotide sequence: TGTGCCAGCAGCTTAGAGAGACAGGGGTATGTGCCCCAGCATTTT. Full variable domain (missing parts from reference TRBV7-2 and TRBJ1-5): GAGVSQSPSNKVTEKGKDVELRCDPISGHTALYWYRQSLGQGLEFLIYFQGNSAPDKSGLPSDRFSAERTGGSVSTLTIQRTQQEDSAVYLCASSLERQGYVPQHFGDGTRLSIL.

The rearrangement joins TRBV6-5 to TRBJ1-4, with TRBD1 as a possible D gene (5 bases). Germline values: CDR1 MNHEY, CDR2 SVGAGI. Deletions cut 8 bases from V and 0 bases from J, with 7 bases between. This CDR3 contains 13 residues. The CDR3 DNA follows: TGTGCCAGCTCGGGGGCAACTAATGAAAAACTGTTTTTT. Its translation is CASSGATNEKLFF.

This sequence joins TRBV10-3 and TRBJ2-5, with TRBD2 matching 7 bases. This CDR3 is built from 14 residues. Germline loops: CDR1 ENHRY, CDR2 SYGVKD. V lost 2 bases to trimming and J lost 5 bases; unmatched junction nucleotides: 5. CDR3 protein: CAISENRGGETQYF. In DNA, the CDR3 is TGTGCCATCAGTGAGAATAGGGGAGGGGAGACCCAGTACTTC.

The chain couples TRBV5-1 to TRBJ2-1, with D possibly TRBD2 on 6 matching bases. Trimming took 1 base from V and 8 from J, leaving 16 bases between them. CDR3 length: 15 amino acids. Germline V CDR1 and CDR2: SGHRS, YFSETQ. CDR3 nucleotides: TGCGCCAGCAGCTTGAATAGCGGCTTTTTCGATGAGCAGTTCTTC. This sequence encodes CASSLNSGFFDEQFF.

The chain combines TRBV5-4 with TRBJ1-1; D might be TRBD1 (5 bases). Germline V gene data show CDR1 as SGHNT and CDR2 as YYREEE (reference sequence). This CDR3 comprises 15 residues. The V and J ends lost 4 bases and 0 bases respectively, with 13 bases between them. The CDR3 spells CASSPQVAMNTEAFF. CDR3 DNA: TGTGCCAGCAGCCCACAGGTCGCGATGAACACTGAAGCTTTCTTT.

The V and J genes are TRBV18 and TRBJ2-7; D is unclear. V lost 0 bases and J lost 3, with 9 bases in between. This CDR3 is 14 amino acids long. Germline lookup yields CDR1 KGHSH and CDR2 LQKENI. CDR3 nucleotide sequence: TGTGCCAGCTCACCACCCATCCGAGACTACGAGCAGTACTTC. Its protein product is CASSPPIRDYEQYF.

This sequence joins TRBV6-5 and TRBJ2-7; D is ambiguous. The germline V and J ends were trimmed by 0 bases and 1 base, with 10 bases remaining between them. The CDR3 extends over 15 amino acids. The germline gives CDR1 MNHEY, CDR2 SVGAGI. CDR3 amino acids: CASSYSIASSYEQYF. The DNA of the CDR3 is TGTGCCAGCAGTTACTCGATAGCCAGTTCCTACGAGCAGTACTTC.